Listed below are T cell receptor beta chains from one sample, sequenced in a study of blood T cell repertoires in COVID-19. Measured with immunoSEQ multiplex PCR; TCRdb has only the in-frame clones, and not every one. The data contain 90,000 to 120,000 clones, 69% of them singletons. The sequenced material came from peripheral blood. Receptors were obtained from a man older than 75 with acute or convalescent COVID-19. Each CDR3 is given with its conserved first and last residue. D genes are given only for firm matches. Part of the rows lack a size; the others show once, few, many or a class for expanded clones.

>NA|TRBV28|TRBJ1-5|TRBD1
CASSWDRPTNQPQHF
TGTGCCAGCAGTTGGGACAGGCCTACAAATCAGCCCCAGCATTTT
>NA|TRBV9|TRBJ1-2|NA
CASSATGGPYGYTF
TGTGCCAGCAGCGCAACCGGGGGACCGTATGGCTACACCTTC
>once|TRBV9|TRBJ2-1|TRBD2
CASRASGRNEQFF
TGTGCCAGCAGAGCTAGCGGGAGAAATGAGCAGTTCTTC
>NA|TRBV18|TRBJ2-7|NA
CASSPGTAYEQYF
TGTGCCAGCTCACCAGGGACTGCCTACGAGCAGTACTTC
>few|TRBV7-2|TRBJ1-5|TRBD1
CASSTGRYSAPQHF
TGTGCCAGCTCGACAGGGAGGTACAGCGCGCCCCAGCATTTT
>few|TRBV6-2/TRBV6-3|TRBJ2-1|NA
CASSLLGAIYNEQFF
TGTGCCAGCAGTCTGCTGGGAGCCATCTACAATGAGCAGTTCTTC
>few|TRBV28|TRBJ1-6|NA
CASSSSYNSPLHF
TGTGCCAGCAGCAGCTCCTATAATTCACCCCTCCACTTT
>NA|TRBV6-1|TRBJ2-5|NA
CASSEWGLTPLQETQYF
TGTGCCAGCAGTGAGTGGGGCCTGACCCCTCTCCAAGAGACCCAGTACTTC
>NA|TRBV3-1/TRBV3-2|TRBJ2-2|TRBD2
CASSQVAGYNTGELFF
TGTGCCAGCAGCCAAGTAGCGGGCTACAACACCGGGGAGCTGTTTTTT
>NA|TRBV7-2|TRBJ2-1|NA
CASSLISGAYNEQFF
TGTGCCAGCAGCTTAATTTCGGGGGCCTACAATGAGCAGTTCTTC